The 17 T cell receptor beta chains reported below all come from one sample, sequenced in a study of T cells in Graves' hyperthyroidism and ophthalmopathy. The TCR beta CDR3 regions underwent amplification using RNA transcripts as the source. HTBI primers drove first-round RT-PCR of the TCR CDR3. TCRdb analysed the multiplex PCR reads with MiXCR anew, one entry per CDR3 protein. This sample carries about 96,000 distinct CDR3 sequences, around 52% of them seen once, and the ten largest clones take roughly 29%. Sequenced material: blood. The origin of the receptors is a woman aged 40 to 50 with Graves' hyperthyroidism.

The J gene is TRBJ2-5, the V gene TRBV2, with TRBD2 matching over 10 bases. Unmatched junction bases numbered 4, after V lost 2 bases and J lost 4 bases. The CDR3 sequence is 15 residues long. Germline values: CDR1 SNHLY, CDR2 FYNNEI. The CDR3 sequence: CASSELAGVPETQYF. The CDR3 coding sequence is TGTGCCAGCAGTGAACTAGCGGGAGTCCCAGAGACCCAGTACTTC. Together with reference TRBV2 and TRBJ2-5, the CDR3 gives the full variable domain: EPEVTQTPSHQVTQMGQEVILRCVPISNHLYFYWYRQILGQKVEFLVSFYNNEISEKSEIFDDQFSVERPDGSNFTLKIRSTKLEDSAMYFCASSELAGVPETQYFGPGTRLLVL.

At least ten counts were recorded for this clonotype. This rearrangement joins TRBV20-1 to TRBJ1-1; D is undetermined. Germline V CDR1 and CDR2: DFQATT, SNEGSKA (reference sequence). This CDR3 comprises 11 residues. V lost 1 base and J 5 bases, leaving 5 bases between the germline ends. CDR3: CSARAETEAFF. CDR3 bases: TGCAGTGCTAGAGCCGAGACTGAAGCTTTCTTT.

In this sample, this clonotype turned up many times. This rearrangement joins TRBV4-1 to TRBJ2-2, with a tentative D call TRBD1 (6 bases). The CDR3 is made up of 17 amino acids. V lost 0 bases and J lost 4, with 15 bases in between. Germline V lookup: CDR1 MGHRA, CDR2 YSYEKL. The CDR3 spells CASSQEQAGAVTGELFF. CDR3 coding DNA: TGCGCCAGCAGCCAAGAACAGGCAGGGGCCGTCACCGGGGAGCTGTTTTTT.

This clonotype was seen repeatedly, ten times or more. The chain recombines TRBV2 with TRBJ1-5, with TRBD1 as a possible D gene (6 bases). The CDR3 totals 13 residues. V was clipped by 5 bases and J by 9 bases, with 14 bases between them. The germline CDR1 and CDR2 sequences are SNHLY and FYNNEI. The CDR3 DNA follows: TGTGCCAGCAGTAACAGGGCCTCAGTGCCCCAGCATTTT. This sequence encodes CASSNRASVPQHF. The whole variable domain, filled in from reference TRBV2 and TRBJ1-5, reads EPEVTQTPSHQVTQMGQEVILRCVPISNHLYFYWYRQILGQKVEFLVSFYNNEISEKSEIFDDQFSVERPDGSNFTLKIRSTKLEDSAMYFCASSNRASVPQHFGDGTRLSIL.

This clonotype is a singleton in its sample. V is TRBV7-9 and J is TRBJ1-2; TRBD1 aligns across 8 bases. V shed 3 bases, J shed 6 bases, and the junction held 3 bases outside the gene matches. Per germline, CDR1 SEHNR and CDR2 FQNEAQ (reference sequence). This CDR3 has 13 residues. The CDR3: CASSFMTGDGYTF. DNA of the CDR3: TGTGCCAGCAGCTTTATGACAGGGGATGGCTACACCTTC.

The V and J genes are TRBV7-2 and TRBJ2-5; TRBD2 agrees at 12 bases. The CDR3 contains 18 residues. Trimming removed 5 bases from V and 4 bases from J; junction bases left unmatched: 14. The V gene's germline CDR1 is SGHTA and CDR2 FQGNSA. CDR3 sequence reads: CASSQEGGLAGGRETQYF. As DNA, the CDR3 is TGTGCCAGCAGCCAAGAAGGGGGTCTAGCGGGGGGGCGAGAGACCCAGTACTTC.

This clonotype was seen only a few times. This chain connects TRBV3-1 to TRBJ1-1; D remains unclear. Trimming shortened V by 2 bases and J by 7 bases, and 11 bases separated the two germline ends. The germline V gene has CDR1 LGHDT and CDR2 YNNKEL (reference sequence). CDR3 length equals 13 residues. The CDR3 bases are TGTGCCAGCAGCCAATCAATCAGAGGTGAAGCTTTCTTT. Its protein product is CASSQSIRGEAFF.

The genes are TRBV5-1 and TRBJ1-1; 8 bases are a match to TRBD1. V dropped 4 bases and J dropped 1; count of bases not matched to a gene: 18. Germline CDR1 SGHRS, CDR2 YFSETQ. This CDR3 spans 19 amino acids. CDR3 sequence: CASSPRGTGDLLKNTEAFF. CDR3 nucleotide sequence: TGCGCCAGCAGCCCGAGGGGGACAGGCGATCTTTTGAAGAACACTGAAGCTTTCTTT. The whole variable domain, remainder taken from reference TRBV5-1 and TRBJ1-1, is KAGVTQTPRYLIKTRGQQVTLSCSPISGHRSVSWYQQTPGQGLQFLFEYFSETQRNKGNFPGRFSGRQFSNSRSEMNVSTLELGDSALYLCASSPRGTGDLLKNTEAFFGQGTRLTVV.

The chain couples TRBV2 to TRBJ2-6; the match to TRBD2 covers 8 bases. The CDR3 is made up of 14 amino acids. Germline CDR1 is SNHLY and CDR2 is FYNNEI. V was pared by 6 bases and J by 12 bases, with 10 bases of the junction left unmatched. The CDR3 region is CASSYSGIGFVLTF. The CDR3 nucleotides read TGTGCCAGCAGCTATAGCGGGATAGGTTTCGTCCTGACTTTC.

This chain connects TRBV2 to TRBJ1-3, with 11 positions matching TRBD1. CDR3 length equals 17 residues. J gave up 2 bases and V 6 bases, and 9 bases lay outside the gene matches. Germline-derived CDR1 and CDR2 are SNHLY and FYNNEI. This CDR3 reads CASSSIGQGATGNTIYF. The CDR3 DNA follows: TGTGCCAGCAGCTCCATCGGACAGGGGGCGACTGGAAACACCATATATTTT.

This clonotype was detected only once. The rearrangement uses TRBV24-1 and TRBJ2-5; tentatively, D is TRBD2 (6 bases). CDR1 is KGHDR and CDR2 is SFDVKD in the germline V gene. V shed 5 bases and J shed 5 bases, with 11 bases lying between them. The CDR3 extends over 13 amino acids. In DNA form, the CDR3 reads TGTGCCACCAGTGCAAATGGGGGGGAGACCCAGTACTTC. Protein: CATSANGGETQYF.

This clonotype was picked up many times. The rearrangement links TRBV5-4 to TRBJ1-2, with a possible D match to TRBD1 (6 bases). The CDR3 runs to 13 residues. Germline assignment: CDR1 SGHNT and CDR2 YYREEE (reference sequence). V shed 0 bases and J shed 8 bases, with 11 bases lying between them. In DNA, the CDR3 is TGTGCCAGCAGCTTGGCGGGGGGCGTCGGCTACACCTTC. This encodes CASSLAGGVGYTF.

This clonotype was detected ten times or more. V gene TRBV27 combines with J gene TRBJ2-7; either TRBD1 or TRBD2 may fit D (5 bases each). Germline V gene data show CDR1 as MNHEY and CDR2 as SMNVEV (reference sequence). The CDR3 is 14 residues long. V was cut by 4 bases and J by 1 base, with 11 bases left in between. The CDR3 is CASSSGRLSYEQYF. CDR3 sequence (DNA): TGTGCCAGCAGTTCGGGACGTCTGTCCTACGAGCAGTACTTC.

This chain links TRBV10-3 with TRBJ2-5; 12 bases fit TRBD2. The CDR3 runs 16 residues. V lost 2 bases and J lost 2; bases outside the gene matches: 3. The V gene's germline CDR1 is ENHRY and CDR2 SYGVKD. The CDR3 DNA sequence: TGTGCCATCAGTGAGGAACTAGCGGGAGGACAAGAGACCCAGTACTTC. Its translation is CAISEELAGGQETQYF.

This clonotype was seen repeatedly, ten times or more. The chain employs TRBV7-3 and TRBJ1-3; unclear D gene. The germline CDR1 and CDR2 sequences are SGHTA and FQGTGA. The ends were cut back, 1 base at V and 4 bases at J, with 8 bases in the middle. The CDR3 totals 14 residues. The CDR3 spells CASSLKGSGNTIYF. For the CDR3, the DNA is TGTGCCAGCAGCTTAAAGGGCTCAGGAAACACCATATATTTT.

This chain uses TRBV2 with TRBJ2-3; 8 positions agree with TRBD2. V dropped 5 bases and J dropped 14; count of bases not matched to a gene: 9. Germline assignment: CDR1 SNHLY and CDR2 FYNNEI. This CDR3 comprises 12 residues. CDR3 region: CASSSGAGELYF. In DNA form, the CDR3 reads TGTGCCAGCAGTTCCGGAGCGGGAGAATTGTATTTT. The full variable domain, completed using reference TRBV2 and TRBJ2-3, is EPEVTQTPSHQVTQMGQEVILRCVPISNHLYFYWYRQILGQKVEFLVSFYNNEISEKSEIFDDQFSVERPDGSNFTLKIRSTKLEDSAMYFCASSSGAGELYFGPGTRLTVL.

This clonotype was seen ten or more times. The rearrangement uses TRBV20-1 and TRBJ2-7; 7 bases align to TRBD2. This CDR3 is 14 amino acids long. Germline loops: CDR1 DFQATT, CDR2 SNEGSKA (reference sequence). Losses at the gene ends were 3 bases for V and 7 bases for J; bases not matched to a gene: 12. The CDR3 is CSARDGRRTWEQYF. CDR3 DNA sequence: TGCAGTGCTAGGGACGGGAGGAGGACGTGGGAGCAGTACTTC.